A single sample is the source of the 9 T cell receptor beta chains below, sequenced in a study of beta chain features in type 1 diabetes. Investigators reverse transcribed all isolated RNA, so they sequenced expressed TCRB transcripts. Some clones are missing from TCRdb's copy, which holds only in-frame ones; the method was immunoSEQ multiplex PCR. This table holds more than 250,000 clones, 13% to 15% found once. These receptors have no known antigen. The study, taken as a whole, reports: All four CD4+ subsets from Type 1 diabetes patients carried moderately but significantly shorter TCRB CDR3s.

Sequences were obtained from naive CD4+ T cells from blood. These receptors were obtained from a man aged 25 to 45 with type 1 diabetes.

This clone was seen only a few times. V and J are TRBV5-1 and TRBJ1-1; D is undetermined. Germline V gives CDR1 SGHRS, CDR2 YFSETQ. The CDR3 loop spans 12 amino acids. V was trimmed by 4 bases and J by 4 bases, leaving 8 bases between them. The DNA for the CDR3 is TGCGCCAGCAGCCCCGGGAGCACTGAAGCTTTCTTT. It yields the protein CASSPGSTEAFF.

This clone was counted a few times. The chain combines TRBV7-2 with TRBJ1-1; tentative D call: TRBD1 (5 bases). The CDR3 loop spans 14 amino acids. V lost 5 bases and J 2 bases, leaving 12 bases between the germline ends. Germline V gene sequence: CDR1 SGHTA, CDR2 FQGNSA. CDR3 in DNA: TGTGCCAGCAGCCGCCGACAGCAAAACACTGAAGCTTTCTTT. Translating gives CASSRRQQNTEAFF.

This chain joins TRBV7-9 and TRBJ1-2, with TRBD1 matching 7 bases. This CDR3 region has 13 residues. Germline V gives CDR1 SEHNR, CDR2 FQNEAQ (reference sequence). With 3 bases clipped from V and 8 bases from J, the junction kept 6 bases outside the gene matches. The chain's CDR3 is CASSFDRAYGYTF. DNA of the CDR3: TGTGCCAGCAGCTTCGACAGGGCTTACGGCTACACCTTC.

The V gene is TRBV5-1, the J gene TRBJ2-1, with 10 positions matching TRBD2. CDR3 length: 15 amino acids. V lost 4 bases, J lost 5 bases, and 6 bases stayed unmatched. Germline-derived CDR1 and CDR2 are SGHRS and YFSETQ. CDR3: CASSAGLARDNEQFF. The CDR3, as DNA: TGCGCCAGCAGCGCGGGACTAGCGAGGGACAATGAGCAGTTCTTC.

This clone was found a few times. V gene TRBV7-2 combines with J gene TRBJ2-3, with 7 bases aligning to TRBD1. The trim removed 1 base at V and 9 bases at J, leaving 4 bases unmatched. This CDR3 is built from 13 residues. The germline V gene encodes CDR1 SGHTA and CDR2 FQGNSA. The CDR3, as DNA: TGTGCCAGCAGCTTAGGAGACAGGGTGACGCAGTATTTT. Its translation: CASSLGDRVTQYF.

This chain links TRBV7-3 with TRBJ1-1; TRBD1 matches at 7 bases. J was trimmed by 1 base and V by 5 bases; bases with no gene match: 4. Germline CDR1 reads SGHTA; CDR2 reads FQGTGA. CDR3 length: 14 amino acids. The CDR3 DNA follows: TGTGCCAGCAGCCCAGGGGGACGGAACACTGAAGCTTTCTTT. It specifies CASSPGGRNTEAFF.

This clone was recorded a few times. This sequence joins TRBV9 and TRBJ2-7; 15 bases agree with TRBD2. Germline V gene lookup returns CDR1 SGDLS and CDR2 YYNGEE. The ends lost 4 bases at V and 1 base at J; junction bases unmatched: 3. CDR3 size: 16 residues. CDR3 in DNA: TGTGCCAGCAGCCTCGGGACTAGCGGGAGGTCCTACGAGCAGTACTTC. Residues: CASSLGTSGRSYEQYF.

The V gene is TRBV28, the J gene TRBJ1-2; no definite D call. This CDR3 has 14 amino acids. The germline V and J ends were trimmed by 6 bases and 5 bases, with 16 bases remaining between them. CDR1 and CDR2 (germline): MDHEN, SYDVKM. The CDR3 DNA reads as TGTGCCAGCAGCCGGAACGGCGGCAGATATGGCTACACCTTC. It translates to CASSRNGGRYGYTF.

This clone was seen a few times. J is TRBJ2-3 and V is TRBV9; perhaps TRBD2 as D (6 bases). Germline CDR1 SGDLS, CDR2 YYNGEE. The CDR3 covers 21 residues. With 0 bases removed from V and 1 base from J, the gap between germline ends came to 27 bases. The CDR3 DNA follows: TGTGCCAGCAGCGTAGCCCCTCCCTCATCGCGGGGAAGGGAGGGCACAGATACGCAGTATTTT. Translated: CASSVAPPSSRGREGTDTQYF.